These T cell receptor beta chains were read from a single sample in a study of OX40 agonist ivuxolimab in advanced cancers. The assay was immunoSEQ multiplex PCR, and TCRdb's table has in-frame clones only and misses some. The sample gives over 50,000 clones, about 89% of which show up once; 1.2% to 1.5% is in the top ten. The sequencing used CD4+ or CD8+ T cells sorted from blood, collected in a trial of the OX40 agonist ivuxolimab. The receptors here all came from an adult with an advanced solid tumor such as melanoma, head and neck, liver or kidney cancer. The CDR3 runs from the conserved cysteine through the conserved F or W. D genes are given only for firm matches. Some rows have no size entry. The others give once, few or many, or a class for an expanded clone.

CASNQKVGGVSTEAFF	TGTGCCAGCAATCAAAAGGTAGGGGGAGTGAGCACTGAAGCTTTCTTT	TRBJ1-1	TRBV21-1	.	.
CASSPPRQGIDYGYTF	TGTGCCAGTAGTCCCCCCAGACAGGGGATAGATTATGGCTACACCTTC	TRBJ1-2	TRBV19	TRBD1	.
CATNADRGIGEGYTF	TGTGCCACAAACGCGGACAGGGGAATTGGAGAAGGCTACACCTTC	TRBJ1-2	TRBV10-3	TRBD1	.
CASSSGQKDEKLFF	TGTGCCAGCAGCTCGGGACAGAAAGATGAAAAACTGTTTTTT	TRBJ1-4	TRBV5-8	TRBD1	once
CASSEERGAINEQFF	TGTGCCAGCAGTGAAGAACGAGGGGCCATCAATGAGCAGTTCTTC	TRBJ2-1	TRBV6-1	.	.
CASSPGQGRTGELFF	TGTGCCAGCAGCCCAGGACAGGGGCGGACCGGGGAGCTGTTTTTT	TRBJ2-2	TRBV11-3	TRBD1	once
CASSLGGQGQATGELFF	TGTGCCAGCTCCCTAGGAGGACAGGGCCAGGCCACCGGGGAGCTGTTTTTT	TRBJ2-2	TRBV18	TRBD1	.
CASGPGGAGNQPQHF	TGTGCTAGTGGTCCGGGGGGGGCAGGCAATCAGCCCCAGCATTTT	TRBJ1-5	TRBV12-5	.	few
CASSVASASGDTQYF	TGTGCCAGCAGCGTAGCGTCGGCTAGCGGGGATACGCAGTATTTT	TRBJ2-3	TRBV9	TRBD2	.
CASSQGTGGADEKLFF	TGTGCCAGCAGCCAGGGGACAGGGGGCGCCGATGAAAAACTGTTTTTT	TRBJ1-4	TRBV4-2	TRBD1	.
CASSAPGKAFF	TGTGCCAGCAGTGCCCCGGGGAAAGCTTTCTTT	TRBJ1-1	TRBV25-1	.	.
CAWFTGGNTIYF	TGTGCCTGGTTTACAGGGGGAAACACCATATATTTT	TRBJ1-3	TRBV30	.	.
CASSEIQGRNTEAFF	TGTGCCAGCAGTGAGATACAGGGGCGGAACACTGAAGCTTTCTTT	TRBJ1-1	TRBV6-1	TRBD1	once
CASSEQLGLAGVDEQFF	TGTGCCAGCAGTGAACAACTCGGACTAGCGGGAGTGGATGAGCAGTTCTTC	TRBJ2-1	TRBV6-1	TRBD2	.
CAWNFEEGQPQHF	TGTGCCTGGAATTTTGAAGAGGGGCAGCCCCAGCATTTT	TRBJ1-5	TRBV30	.	.
CASSQGGRGSGRNEQFF	TGTGCCAGCAGCCAAGGGGGACGGGGTAGCGGGCGGAATGAGCAGTTCTTC	TRBJ2-1	TRBV4-2	TRBD2	.
CASSVQQGSNYGYTF	TGTGCCAGCAGTGTCCAACAGGGTTCGAACTATGGCTACACCTTC	TRBJ1-2	TRBV6-4	.	.
CAISRDRGSNQPQHF	TGTGCCATCAGTAGGGACAGGGGCAGCAATCAGCCCCAGCATTTT	TRBJ1-5	TRBV10-3	TRBD1	.
CASSLAPPGEQYF	TGTGCCAGCAGCTTAGCGCCTCCGGGGGAGCAGTACTTC	TRBJ2-7	TRBV7-8	.	.
CASSLGTVNEKLFF	TGTGCCAGCAGCTTAGGGACAGTTAATGAAAAACTGTTTTTT	TRBJ1-4	TRBV7-6	.	.
CASRSRDSVTGELFF	TGTGCCAGCAGATCGAGGGACAGTGTCACCGGGGAGCTGTTTTTT	TRBJ2-2	TRBV2	TRBD1	.
CSVTPGHLNTEAFF	TGCAGCGTGACCCCGGGACACCTGAACACTGAAGCTTTCTTT	TRBJ1-1	TRBV29-1	.	.